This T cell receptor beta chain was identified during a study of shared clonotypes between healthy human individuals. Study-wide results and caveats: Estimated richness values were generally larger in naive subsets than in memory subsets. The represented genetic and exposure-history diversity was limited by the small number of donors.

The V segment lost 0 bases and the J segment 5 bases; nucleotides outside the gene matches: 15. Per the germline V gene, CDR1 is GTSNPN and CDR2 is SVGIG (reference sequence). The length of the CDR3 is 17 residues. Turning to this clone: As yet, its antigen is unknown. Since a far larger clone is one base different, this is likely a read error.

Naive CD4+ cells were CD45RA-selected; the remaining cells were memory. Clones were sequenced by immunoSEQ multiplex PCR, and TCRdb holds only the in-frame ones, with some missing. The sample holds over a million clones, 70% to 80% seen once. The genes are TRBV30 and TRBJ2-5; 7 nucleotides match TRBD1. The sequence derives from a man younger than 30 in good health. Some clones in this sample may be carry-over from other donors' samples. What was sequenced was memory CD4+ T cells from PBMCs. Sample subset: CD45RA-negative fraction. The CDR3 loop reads CAWSVRGFGQEGETQYF. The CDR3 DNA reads TGTGCCTGGAGTGTTCGTGGGTTCGGACAGGAAGGGGAGACCCAGTACTTC.